This T cell receptor beta chain derives from a study of T cells in Graves' hyperthyroidism and ophthalmopathy. A lack of ophthalmopathy progression within 18 months defined stable Graves' hyperthyroidism. This clonotype has ten or more counts. The investigators amplified TCR beta CDR3 regions from RNA transcripts. The HTBI primer set was used in a first-round RT-PCR of the TCR CDR3. MiXCR, applied by TCRdb to the multiplex PCR reads, yields one record per CDR3 protein. The table lists under 350,000 distinct CDR3 sequences, roughly 18% of them singletons. CDR1 and CDR2 from the germline V gene are MDHEN and SYDVKM. V lost 6 bases and J lost 1, with 10 bases in between. The CDR3 covers 13 residues.

Source material: blood. This receptor was identified in a woman in her forties or fifties with Graves' hyperthyroidism. The chain combines TRBV28 with TRBJ2-7, with D possibly matching TRBD1 (6 bases). CDR3 protein: CASSQTGSYEQYF. CDR3 coding DNA: TGTGCCAGCAGCCAGACAGGTTCCTACGAGCAGTACTTC.